This T cell receptor (beta chain) was documented in a study of T cells after yellow fever vaccination (dated by TCRdb to between 2018 and 2020). Background for the entire study: Libraries from fractions with low cell numbers were prepared with the SMART-Seq v4 Ultra Low Input RNA kit. Bulk TCR alpha and beta repertoires were sequenced longitudinally to track T-cell clones before and after primary and booster YFV17D yellow fever vaccination. Two healthy male donors, one aged 18 to 30 and one aged 30 to 40 years, made up the cohort. Blood samples were taken at several timepoints before and after primary and secondary immunization, and bulk PBMC replicates and cell subsets were isolated. Study-wide conclusions, independent of this receptor: After the booster, most clones that had expanded after primary vaccination were detected again (roughly 95% of CD4 and around 88% of CD8), suggesting broad maintenance of memory. A small share of clonotypes was detected in both CD4 and CD8 compartments, with the overlap likely arising from convergent recombination. The secondary T-cell response was found to be weaker but faster than the primary response, with a peak reached on day 5 rather than on day 15. Because abundant contaminating clonotypes from the bulk population could be contained in FACS-sorted repertoires, computational filtering was required. Because only two donors were included in the study, the extent to which the findings can be generalized is limited.

The treatment or condition label, read with the paper, signifies: live attenuated yellow fever vaccine strain. A standard Ficoll-Paque protocol was used to isolate PBMCs from peripheral blood. Dynabeads CD4 and CD8 positive selection kits were used to isolate CD4 and CD8 T-cell fractions. TriZol was used to extract RNA from bulk PBMCs, CD4 and CD8 fractions, and dextramer-positive and dextramer-negative fractions. In the case of this clonotype: No cognate antigen has been identified for it. Within one base of it there is no much larger clone, and no base qualities were kept.

TCR cDNA was synthesized by 5'RACE template switching, which introduced a universal primer site and unique molecular identifiers. cDNA synthesis was primed from both the TCR alpha and TCR beta constant segments. Library amplification used two PCR steps, and the second PCR step added sample barcodes and sequencing adapters. Sequencing of libraries was performed on Illumina HiSeq 2500 (2x100 bp) or NovaSeq (2x150 bp). The original methods were these. Demultiplexing of reads and collapsing into UMI consensus sequences were performed with MIGEC, and V(D)J alignment was carried out with MiXCR. Vaccine-responding clonotypes were defined with edgeR using replicate PBMC samples, requiring FDR below 0.01 and a log2 fold change above 5 up to day 15. Each bulk clonotype received a CD4 or CD8 identity based on whether the sequenced CD4 or CD8 repertoire contained that clonotype at higher abundance. Using fastp at Q25 and MiXCR, TCRdb reprocessed the public reads and kept productive beta chains. Every distinct CDR3 protein forms one entry, paired with its most common genes and DNA. The V and J calls here are based on TCRdb, not the publication. The table for this sample lists about 50,000 distinct CDR3 sequences; about 7.4% of them were counted only once. The ten largest make up 28% of the sample.

Relative to germline, V is 3 bases shorter and J is 10 bases shorter, with 21 bases between their ends. The germline V gene (reference sequence) supplies CDR1 LNHNV and CDR2 YYDKDF. The CDR3 runs 16 residues from the cysteine to the phenylalanine. CDR3 DNA is the only sequence kept; it has 48 bases, read in frame from the first base. The chain uses TRBV15 and TRBJ1-4; TRBD1 could be the D gene, as 5 bases match. The source was CD8+ T cells sorted from PBMCs, collected roughly 14 days after the first yellow fever vaccination. The clonotype was recovered from a young man who received the YFV17D yellow fever vaccine. CDR3 sequence: CATSRRAGRGDAKLFF. The DNA sequence is TGTGCCACCAGCAGGAGGGCCGGGAGAGGGGATGCAAAACTGTTTTTT.